One sample yielded the 16 T cell receptor beta chains listed below, sequenced in a study of OX40 agonist ivuxolimab in advanced cancers. Using immunoSEQ multiplex PCR, the repertoire was profiled, and TCRdb retains in-frame clones only, with some absent. This table holds almost 80,000 clones, roughly 81% found once. The sequences come from CD4+ or CD8+ T cells sorted from blood, collected in a trial of the OX40 agonist ivuxolimab. The receptors come from an adult with an advanced solid tumor such as melanoma, head and neck, liver or kidney cancer.

V is TRBV2 and J is TRBJ2-3, with D perhaps matching TRBD2 (5 bases). The CDR3 sequence is 14 residues long. CDR1 and CDR2 from the germline V gene are SNHLY and FYNNEI. Trimming removed 6 bases from V and 1 base from J, with 11 bases in between. As DNA, the CDR3 is TGTGCCAGCAGCGGGGAGCTTGGCACAGATACGCAGTATTTT. It codes for CASSGELGTDTQYF.

On this clone itself: Additional DNA sequences in this sample encode the identical CDR3. The CDR3 protein is CASSLGPANTGELFF. The CDR3 region has the DNA TGTGCCAGCAGCTTAGGACCTGCCAACACCGGGGAGCTGTTTTTT. The V and J genes are TRBV7-2 and TRBJ2-2; D is undetermined. CDR1 and CDR2 (germline): SGHTA, FQGNSA. The V end lost 1 base, the J end lost 2 bases, and 8 bases lay between the germline ends. The CDR3 consists of 15 residues.

This chain links TRBV11-3 with TRBJ1-1; D remains unclear. CDR3 length: 14 amino acids. Per the germline V gene, CDR1 is SGHNT and CDR2 is YENEEA. Trimming left V 1 base short and J 0 bases short, with 6 bases between. CDR3: CASSLGRMNTEAFF. For the CDR3, the DNA is TGTGCCAGCAGCTTAGGCAGGATGAACACTGAAGCTTTCTTT. The full variable domain, rest sourced from reference TRBV11-3 and TRBJ1-1, is EAGVVQSPRYKIIEKKQPVAFWCNPISGHNTLYWYLQNLGQGPELLIRYENEEAVDDSQLPKDRFSAERLKGVDSTLKIQPAELGDSAVYLCASSLGRMNTEAFFGQGTRLTVV.

The CDR3, as DNA: TGCGCCAGCACCCCCGCCCCCAGGGAAAGGGCCGGGGAGCTGTTTTTT. Residues: CASTPAPRERAGELFF. The J gene is TRBJ2-2, the V gene TRBV4-3; tentative D call: TRBD1 (5 bases). Trimming cost V 7 bases and J 6 bases, with 21 bases left between them. CDR3 size: 16 residues. Looked up from germline, CDR1 is LGHNA and CDR2 is YSLEER.

The gene calls are TRBV30 and TRBJ1-4; TRBD1 matches at 7 bases. The germline CDR1 and CDR2 sequences are GTSNPN and SVGIG (reference sequence). The CDR3 has 14 amino acids. Trimming cost V 3 bases and J 8 bases; bases outside gene matches: 9. The CDR3 is CAWSRQGGHEKLFF. The DNA of the CDR3 is TGTGCCTGGAGCCGACAGGGAGGGCACGAAAAACTGTTTTTT.

This chain joins TRBV10-1 and TRBJ2-3, with 8 bases that match TRBD1. The germline V gene encodes CDR1 WNHNN and CDR2 SYGVQD (reference sequence). This CDR3 is 15 amino acids long. The V segment lost 6 bases and the J segment 0 bases; nucleotides outside the gene matches: 5. DNA for the CDR3: TGCGCCAGCAGCCCGACAGGGGTTAGCACAGATACGCAGTATTTT. Translation: CASSPTGVSTDTQYF.

V gene TRBV27 combines with J gene TRBJ1-2; maybe TRBD1 (5 bases). The V end lost 2 bases, the J end lost 2 bases, and 12 bases lay between the germline ends. Germline CDR1 is MNHEY and CDR2 is SMNVEV (reference sequence). This CDR3 spans 15 amino acids. CDR3 residues: CASSLKGSGNYGYTF. CDR3 bases: TGTGCCAGCAGTTTAAAGGGGTCGGGGAACTATGGCTACACCTTC.

V gene TRBV10-3 combines with J gene TRBJ2-5, with a weak D call TRBD1 (6 bases). Between the trimmed V and J ends, which lost 2 bases and 2 bases, there was a span of 12 bases. Germline values: CDR1 ENHRY, CDR2 SYGVKD. The CDR3 consists of 15 residues. The CDR3 loop reads CAISENLGQQETQYF. In DNA form, the CDR3 reads TGTGCCATCAGTGAGAACCTGGGACAACAAGAGACCCAGTACTTC.

This clone is a singleton in its sample. V and J are TRBV14 and TRBJ1-3; no firm D call. Trimming took off 1 base at V and 0 bases at J, with 7 bases between the two ends. Germline assignment: CDR1 SGHDN and CDR2 FVKESK. The CDR3 sequence is 15 residues long. The CDR3 DNA reads TGTGCCAGCAGCCAAGGACCGTACTCTGGAAACACCATATATTTT. This encodes CASSQGPYSGNTIYF.

The chain uses TRBV7-6 and TRBJ1-6, with TRBD1 matching over 10 bases. The CDR3 consists of 16 residues. Trimming removed 5 bases from V and 7 bases from J; junction bases left unmatched: 8. From germline, CDR1 is SGHVS and CDR2 FNYEAQ. The CDR3, as DNA: TGTGCCAGCAGCCCATCAGTGACAGGGGGCAATTCACCCCTCCACTTT. Its translation: CASSPSVTGGNSPLHF.

The chain combines TRBV4-3 with TRBJ1-5, with D unclear. V lost 0 bases and J 5 bases, leaving 5 bases between the germline ends. Per germline, CDR1 LGHNA and CDR2 YSLEER. CDR3 length equals 13 residues. CDR3 loop: CASSQEFDQPQHF. In DNA, the CDR3 is TGCGCCAGCAGCCAAGAGTTTGATCAGCCCCAGCATTTT.

CDR3 bases: TGTGCCAGCAAGTTTTTAGGGAGGGAGACCCAGTACTTC. Translation: CASKFLGRETQYF. V gene TRBV27 combines with J gene TRBJ2-5; D possibly corresponds to TRBD2 (6 bases). Per germline, CDR1 MNHEY and CDR2 SMNVEV (reference sequence). Trimming stripped 7 bases from V and 5 bases from J, with 14 bases between. The CDR3 totals 13 residues.

This sequence joins TRBV7-2 and TRBJ2-1; D is uncertain. The CDR3 runs 12 residues. Germline CDR1 reads SGHTA; CDR2 reads FQGNSA. Trimming cost V 1 base and J 9 bases, with 7 bases left between them. CDR3 sequence (DNA): TGTGCCAGCAGCTTAGGGTTTAGTGAGCAGTTCTTC. It translates to CASSLGFSEQFF.

V usage is TRBV7-9 and J usage is TRBJ1-5; D ambiguous. The germline V gene has CDR1 SEHNR and CDR2 FQNEAQ (reference sequence). V gave up 1 base and J gave up 0 bases, with 13 bases separating them. This CDR3 comprises 17 residues. DNA for the CDR3: TGTGCCAGCAGCTTAGTACGCCTCCCTTATAGCAATCAGCCCCAGCATTTT. Amino acids: CASSLVRLPYSNQPQHF. The whole variable domain, filled in from reference TRBV7-9 and TRBJ1-5, reads DTGVSQNPRHKITKRGQNVTFRCDPISEHNRLYWYRQTLGQGPEFLTYFQNEAQLEKSRLLSDRFSAERPKGSFSTLEIQRTEQGDSAMYLCASSLVRLPYSNQPQHFGDGTRLSIL.

The genes are TRBV6-5 and TRBJ2-7; the match to TRBD2 covers 8 bases. Germline CDR1 is MNHEY and CDR2 is SVGAGI. V trimming: 8 bases; J trimming: 5 bases; junction bases outside the gene matches: 14. This CDR3 has 15 amino acids. The CDR3, as DNA: TGTGCCAGCTCCCCCCGAGCGGGAGCGCGGAACGAGCAGTACTTC. Translating it yields CASSPRAGARNEQYF.

This rearrangement joins TRBV5-4 to TRBJ1-2; 12 bases are shared with TRBD1. Losses at the gene ends were 1 base for V and 9 bases for J; bases not matched to a gene: 7. The CDR3 runs 15 residues. Looked up from germline, CDR1 is SGHNT and CDR2 is YYREEE (reference sequence). CDR3 in amino acids: CASSLLRDRGRSYTF. The CDR3 region has the DNA TGTGCCAGCAGCTTGCTACGGGACAGGGGGCGTAGCTACACCTTC.